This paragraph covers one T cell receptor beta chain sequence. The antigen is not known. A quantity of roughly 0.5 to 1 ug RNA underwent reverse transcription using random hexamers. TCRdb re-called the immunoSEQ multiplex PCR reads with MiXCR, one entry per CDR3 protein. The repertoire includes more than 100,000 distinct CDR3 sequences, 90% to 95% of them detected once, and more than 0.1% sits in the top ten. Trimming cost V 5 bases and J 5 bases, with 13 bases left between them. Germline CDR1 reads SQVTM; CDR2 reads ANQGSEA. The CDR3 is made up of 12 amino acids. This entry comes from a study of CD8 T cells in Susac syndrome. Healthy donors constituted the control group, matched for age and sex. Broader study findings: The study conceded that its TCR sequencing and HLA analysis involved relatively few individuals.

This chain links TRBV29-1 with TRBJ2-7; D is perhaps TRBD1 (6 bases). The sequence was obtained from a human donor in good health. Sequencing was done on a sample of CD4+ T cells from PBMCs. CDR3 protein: CSVSQGTHEQYF. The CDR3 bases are TGCAGCGTTTCACAGGGCACCCACGAGCAGTACTTC.